This T cell receptor (beta chain) was retrieved from a study of shared clonotypes between healthy human individuals. General observations from the study: Clonotype sharing among donors, it was expected, would be affected by sequencing depth. Lower generation probabilities were found for non-shared clonotypes than for those shared by all four donors. The researchers took only blood, and tissue repertoires probably look different.

Sorted-subset replicate PCR reactions were performed with approximately 200 ng DNA, corresponding to tens of thousands of T cell genomes. Here immunoSEQ multiplex PCR was the method, and the copy in TCRdb shows in-frame clones only, minus some. The table has about 2 million clones, around 96% seen once. CD45RO-negative cells were positively selected for CCR7, leaving out terminally differentiated effector memory CD45RA+ cells. This clone was detected only a few times. Its antigen is as yet unknown. Sequencing was done on a sample of naive CD8+ T cells sorted from blood. The receptor was isolated from a man aged 18 to 30 in good health.

CDR3 protein: CASSPGHQVEQYF. The CDR3 DNA is TGTGCCAGCAGCCCGGGACACCAAGTCGAGCAGTACTTC. This rearrangement joins TRBV7-8 to TRBJ2-7; TRBD1 might be the D (6 bases). The CDR3 is 13 amino acids. V shed 5 bases and J shed 6 bases, with 14 bases lying between them. Per germline, CDR1 SGHVS and CDR2 FQNEAQ. Together with reference TRBV7-8 and TRBJ2-7, the CDR3 gives the full variable domain: GAGVSQSPRYKVAKRGQDVALRCDPISGHVSLFWYQQALGQGPEFLTYFQNEAQLDKSGLPSDRFFAERPEGSVSTLKIQRTQQEDSAVYLCASSPGHQVEQYFGPGTRLTVT.